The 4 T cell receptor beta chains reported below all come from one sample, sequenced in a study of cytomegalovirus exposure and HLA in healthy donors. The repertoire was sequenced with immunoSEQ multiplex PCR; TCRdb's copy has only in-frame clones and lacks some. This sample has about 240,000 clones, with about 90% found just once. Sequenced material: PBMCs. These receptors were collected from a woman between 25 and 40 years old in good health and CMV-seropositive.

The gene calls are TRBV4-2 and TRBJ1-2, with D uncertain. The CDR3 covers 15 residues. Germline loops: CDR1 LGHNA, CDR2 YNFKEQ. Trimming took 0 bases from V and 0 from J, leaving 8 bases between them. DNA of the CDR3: TGTGCCAGCAGCCAAGATCCCCGTTCTAACTATGGCTACACCTTC. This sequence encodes CASSQDPRSNYGYTF.

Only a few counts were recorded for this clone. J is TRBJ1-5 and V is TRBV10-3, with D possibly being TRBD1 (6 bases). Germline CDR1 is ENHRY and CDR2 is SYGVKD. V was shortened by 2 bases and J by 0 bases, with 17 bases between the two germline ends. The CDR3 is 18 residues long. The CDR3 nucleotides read TGTGCCATCAGTGAGCCGACAGGTGTTTCGGGTAGCAATCAGCCCCAGCATTTT. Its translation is CAISEPTGVSGSNQPQHF.

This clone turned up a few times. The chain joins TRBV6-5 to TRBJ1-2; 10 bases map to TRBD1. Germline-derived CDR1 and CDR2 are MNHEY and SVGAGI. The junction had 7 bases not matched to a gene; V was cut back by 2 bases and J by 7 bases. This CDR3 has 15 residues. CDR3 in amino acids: CASSYGTGEHGGYTF. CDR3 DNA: TGTGCCAGCAGTTACGGGACAGGGGAGCATGGTGGCTACACCTTC.

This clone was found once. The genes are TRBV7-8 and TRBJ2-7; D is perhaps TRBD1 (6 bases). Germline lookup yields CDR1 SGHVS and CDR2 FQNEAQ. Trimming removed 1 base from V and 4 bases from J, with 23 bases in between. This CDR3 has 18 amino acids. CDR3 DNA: TGTGCCAGCAGCTTAGAGGCGGCCTTCAGGGGCGAAGGATACGAGCAGTACTTC. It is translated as CASSLEAAFRGEGYEQYF.